This T cell receptor (beta chain) is drawn from a study of T-cell reconstitution after alpha-beta-depleted transplantation in children. The TCRbeta library incorporated unique molecular identifiers. From the PCR reads, TCRdb called clonotypes with MiXCR, one entry per CDR3 protein. The data hold over 400,000 distinct CDR3 sequences, with around an eighth observed a single time. This clonotype was observed a few times. Trimming shortened V by 3 bases and J by 5 bases, and 17 bases separated the two germline ends. The CDR3 has 15 amino acids. The germline V gene encodes CDR1 LGHNA and CDR2 YSLEER. This clonotype was obtained from a human donor who donated a stem cell graft to a child with combined immunodeficiency. This chain connects TRBV4-3 to TRBJ2-7; TRBD1 is a possible D gene (6 bases). The sequences come from PBMCs from the stem cell graft donor, collected from the stem cell graft. CDR3 sequence (DNA): TGCGCCAGCAGCCAGGGTCCAACAGGGTATCACGAGCAGTACTTC. Protein sequence: CASSQGPTGYHEQYF.